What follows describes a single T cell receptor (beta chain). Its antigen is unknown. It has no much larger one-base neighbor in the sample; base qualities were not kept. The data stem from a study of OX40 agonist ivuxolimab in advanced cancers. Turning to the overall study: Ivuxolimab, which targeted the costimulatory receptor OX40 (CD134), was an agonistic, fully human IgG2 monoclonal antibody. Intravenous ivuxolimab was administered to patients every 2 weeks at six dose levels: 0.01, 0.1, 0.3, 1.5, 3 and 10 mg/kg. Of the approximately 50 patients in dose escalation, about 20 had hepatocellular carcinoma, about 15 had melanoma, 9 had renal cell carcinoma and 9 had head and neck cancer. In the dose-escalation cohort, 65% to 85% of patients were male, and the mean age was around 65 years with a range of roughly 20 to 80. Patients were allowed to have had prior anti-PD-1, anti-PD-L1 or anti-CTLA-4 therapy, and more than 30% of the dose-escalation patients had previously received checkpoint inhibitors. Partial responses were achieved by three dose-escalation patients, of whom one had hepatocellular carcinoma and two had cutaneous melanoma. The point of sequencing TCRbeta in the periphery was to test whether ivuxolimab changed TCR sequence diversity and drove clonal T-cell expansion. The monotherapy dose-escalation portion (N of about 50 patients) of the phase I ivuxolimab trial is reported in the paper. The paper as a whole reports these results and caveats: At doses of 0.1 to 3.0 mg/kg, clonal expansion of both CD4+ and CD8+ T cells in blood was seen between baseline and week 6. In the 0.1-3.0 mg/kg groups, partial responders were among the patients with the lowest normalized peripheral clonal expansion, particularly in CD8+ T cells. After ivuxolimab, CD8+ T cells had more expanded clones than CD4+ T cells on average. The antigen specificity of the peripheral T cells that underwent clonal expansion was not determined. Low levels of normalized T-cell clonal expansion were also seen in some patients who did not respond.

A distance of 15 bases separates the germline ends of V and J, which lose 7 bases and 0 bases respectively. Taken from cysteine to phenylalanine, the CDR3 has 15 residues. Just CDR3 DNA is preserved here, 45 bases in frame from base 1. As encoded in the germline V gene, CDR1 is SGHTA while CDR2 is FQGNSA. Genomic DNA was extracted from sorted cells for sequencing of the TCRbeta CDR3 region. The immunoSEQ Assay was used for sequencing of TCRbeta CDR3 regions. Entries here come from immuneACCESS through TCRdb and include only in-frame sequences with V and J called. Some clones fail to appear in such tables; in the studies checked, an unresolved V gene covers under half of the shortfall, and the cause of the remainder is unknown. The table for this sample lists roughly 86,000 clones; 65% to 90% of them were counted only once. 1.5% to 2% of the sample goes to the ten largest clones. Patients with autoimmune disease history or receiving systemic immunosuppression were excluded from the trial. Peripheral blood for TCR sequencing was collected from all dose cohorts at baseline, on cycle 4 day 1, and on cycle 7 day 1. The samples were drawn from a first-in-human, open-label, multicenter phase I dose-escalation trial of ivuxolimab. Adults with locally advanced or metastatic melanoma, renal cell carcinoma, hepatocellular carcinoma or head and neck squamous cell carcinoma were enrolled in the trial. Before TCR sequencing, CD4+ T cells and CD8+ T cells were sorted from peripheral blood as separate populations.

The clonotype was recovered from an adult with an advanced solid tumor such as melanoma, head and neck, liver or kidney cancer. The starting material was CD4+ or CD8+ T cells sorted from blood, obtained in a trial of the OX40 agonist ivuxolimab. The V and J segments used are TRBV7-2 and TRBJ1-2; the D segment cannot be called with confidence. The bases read TGTGCCAGCACCAAGGACTGGAGCCCTAACTATGGCTACACCTTC. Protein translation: CASTKDWSPNYGYTF.